The T cell receptor beta chain described here comes from a study of blood T cell repertoires in COVID-19. Study information: Samples taken during acute and convalescent COVID-19 were collected in the United States, Italy and Spain. In each case, the material was cDNA or gDNA derived from T cells, B-cell-depleted T cells, or PBMCs.

Seattle participants joined during active infection and were tracked over time. The V gene's germline CDR1 is ENHRY and CDR2 SYGVKD. V shed 4 bases, J shed 6 bases, and the junction held 4 bases outside the gene matches. The CDR3 is made up of 13 amino acids. In the authors' methods: It was from reference gene primer amplification that nucleated cell counts were estimated. The method was immunoSEQ multiplex PCR; TCRdb's version includes in-frame clones alone and lacks a portion of them. The V and J calls and the clone size are those of that table, but D and trimming were determined from the DNA. The table lists about 410,000 clones, 75% to 90% of them singletons, with 1.5% to 1.8% in the top ten.

Material: peripheral blood. The source of this sequence is a woman in her thirties or forties with COVID-19, enrolled during active disease. The chain is built from TRBV10-3 and TRBJ1-2; 8 bases agree with TRBD1. CDR3 residues: CAISVTGQDGYTF. The DNA of the CDR3 is TGTGCCATCAGTGTCACGGGACAGGATGGCTACACCTTC.